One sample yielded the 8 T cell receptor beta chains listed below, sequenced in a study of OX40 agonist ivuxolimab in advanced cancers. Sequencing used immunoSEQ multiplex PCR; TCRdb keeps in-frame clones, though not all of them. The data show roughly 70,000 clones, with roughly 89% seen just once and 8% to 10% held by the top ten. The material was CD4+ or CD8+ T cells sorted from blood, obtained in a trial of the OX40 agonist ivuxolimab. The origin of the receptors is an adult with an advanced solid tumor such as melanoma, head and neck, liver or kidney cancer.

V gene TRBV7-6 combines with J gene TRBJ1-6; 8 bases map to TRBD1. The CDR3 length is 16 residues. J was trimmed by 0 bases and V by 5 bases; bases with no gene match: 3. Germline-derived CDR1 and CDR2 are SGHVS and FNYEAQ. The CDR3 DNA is TGTGCCAGCAGCCCCCAGGGGGCCTCCTATAATTCACCCCTCCACTTT. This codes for CASSPQGASYNSPLHF.

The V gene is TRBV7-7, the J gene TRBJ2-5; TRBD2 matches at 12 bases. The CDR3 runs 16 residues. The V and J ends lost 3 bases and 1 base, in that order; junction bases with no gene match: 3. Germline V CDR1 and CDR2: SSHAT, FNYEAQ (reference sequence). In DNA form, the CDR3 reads TGTGCCAGCAGCTTGGGACTAGCGGGTCCCCAAGAGACCCAGTACTTC. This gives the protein CASSLGLAGPQETQYF.

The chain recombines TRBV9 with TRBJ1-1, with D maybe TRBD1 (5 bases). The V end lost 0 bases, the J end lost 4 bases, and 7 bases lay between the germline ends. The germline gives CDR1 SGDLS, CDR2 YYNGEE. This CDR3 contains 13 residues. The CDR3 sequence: CASSVERGTEAFF. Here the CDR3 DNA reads TGTGCCAGCAGCGTAGAAAGGGGCACTGAAGCTTTCTTT.

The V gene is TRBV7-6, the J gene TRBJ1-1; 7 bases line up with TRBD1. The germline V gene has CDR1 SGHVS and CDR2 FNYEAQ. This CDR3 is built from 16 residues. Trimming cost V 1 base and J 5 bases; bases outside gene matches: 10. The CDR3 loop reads CASSLEGDSYLTEAFF. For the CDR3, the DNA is TGTGCCAGCAGCTTAGAAGGGGACAGCTATCTAACTGAAGCTTTCTTT.

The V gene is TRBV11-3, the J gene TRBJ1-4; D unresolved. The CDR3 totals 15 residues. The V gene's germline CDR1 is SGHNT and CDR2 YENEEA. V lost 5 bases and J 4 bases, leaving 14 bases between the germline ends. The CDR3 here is CASSPTPRNNEKLFF. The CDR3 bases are TGTGCCAGCAGCCCTACACCAAGAAATAATGAAAAACTGTTTTTT.

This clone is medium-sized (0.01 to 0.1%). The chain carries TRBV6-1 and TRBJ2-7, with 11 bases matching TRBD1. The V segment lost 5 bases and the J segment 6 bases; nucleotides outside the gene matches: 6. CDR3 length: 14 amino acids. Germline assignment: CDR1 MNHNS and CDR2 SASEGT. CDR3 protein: CASSLSGTGGEQYF. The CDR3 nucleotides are TGTGCCAGCAGTCTCTCCGGGACAGGGGGCGAGCAGTACTTC.

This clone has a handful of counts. For the CDR3, the DNA is TGTGCCAGCAGCGCAAAGGGGGACTCACCCCTCCACTTT. Protein sequence: CASSAKGDSPLHF. V gene TRBV7-6 combines with J gene TRBJ1-6; the D gene is possibly TRBD1 (6 bases). The length of the CDR3 is 13 residues. Germline V lookup: CDR1 SGHVS, CDR2 FNYEAQ. Between the trimmed V and J ends, which lost 5 bases and 10 bases, there was a span of 12 bases.

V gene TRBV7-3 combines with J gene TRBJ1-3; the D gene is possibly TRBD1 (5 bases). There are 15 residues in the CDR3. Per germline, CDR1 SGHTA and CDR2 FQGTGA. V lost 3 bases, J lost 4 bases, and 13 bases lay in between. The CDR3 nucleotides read TGTGCCAGCAGCTTGTCCTCAGGGCCCGGAAACACCATATATTTT. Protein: CASSLSSGPGNTIYF.